These 22 T cell receptor beta chains share one sample of origin, sequenced in a study of CXCR3-negative and CXCR3-positive naive CD8 T cells. Study observations and caveats: CXCR3-positive naive cells carried more hydrophobic TRB CDR3s than CXCR3-negative naive cells did.

In preparing the TRB cDNA libraries, 5' RACE with UMI labels was used. One entry per CDR3 protein, without DNA, is what TCRdb gives after re-calling the 5' RACE reads. This specimen shows 84,000 or so distinct CDR3 sequences; the ten leading clones hold over 0.4%. Their recognized antigens are unknown. The specimen was naive CXCR3+ CD8+ T cells from blood. As for subset: CD45RO-CCR7+CD27+CD95- naive CD8+ T cells expressing CXCR3 (TNR3+). All receptors derive from a human donor in good health. Some clones in this sample may be carry-over from other donors' samples.

The CDR3 region is CASSPSDDNEQFF. The chain joins TRBV6-6 to TRBJ2-1. The germline V gene encodes CDR1 MNHNY and CDR2 SVGAGI (reference sequence). CDR3 length equals 13 residues.

The V and J genes are TRBV4-2 and TRBJ2-3. CDR1 and CDR2 (germline): LGHNA, YNFKEQ. The CDR3 totals 15 residues. CDR3 protein: CASSQDLDSTDTQYF.

This chain connects TRBV12-3 or TRBV12-4 to TRBJ1-4; TCRdb names TRBD1, which stays unverified in the absence of DNA. CDR3 length: 12 residues. CDR3: CASSLGGEKLFF.

V is TRBV14 and J is TRBJ1-2. Germline V lookup: CDR1 SGHDN, CDR2 FVKESK. This CDR3 has 12 amino acids. The CDR3 region is CASSLGVYGYTF.

This chain uses TRBV18 with TRBJ2-1; TCRdb calls TRBD1, which cannot be checked without DNA. In germline, CDR1 is KGHSH, CDR2 LQKENI. This CDR3 contains 14 residues. CDR3 protein: CASSLDRPYNEQFF.

The V call is TRBV7-6, the J call TRBJ1-1. Germline V lookup: CDR1 SGHVS, CDR2 FNYEAQ. This CDR3 is 16 amino acids long. The CDR3 loop reads CASSLKLGVEAREAFF.

The V and J genes are TRBV21-1 and TRBJ2-7; with no DNA, the TCRdb D assignment of TRBD1 cannot be verified. TRBV21-1 is shown as a pseudogene. This CDR3 spans 15 amino acids. The CDR3 region is CASRSRVPSTYEQYF.

The chain carries TRBV6-5 and TRBJ2-1; without DNA, the TCRdb call of TRBD1 cannot be checked. This CDR3 has 12 residues. The germline gives CDR1 MNHEY, CDR2 SVGAGI. The chain's CDR3 is CAAARDDNEQFF.

The rearrangement joins TRBV6-5 to TRBJ1-1. CDR3 length: 11 residues. Per germline, CDR1 MNHEY and CDR2 SVGAGI. The CDR3 here is CASVDGAEAFF.

The rearrangement joins TRBV11-2 to TRBJ2-1. CDR1 is SGHAT, CDR2 FQNNGV, per germline. The length of the CDR3 is 13 residues. CDR3 sequence reads: CASSLGFSNEQFF.

V usage is TRBV5-1 and J usage is TRBJ2-3. There are 14 residues in the CDR3. Germline V gene lookup returns CDR1 SGHRS and CDR2 YFSETQ. CDR3 sequence reads: CASSFYASTDTQYF.

This chain links TRBV7-9 with TRBJ2-7; without DNA, the TCRdb call of TRBD1 cannot be checked. Germline values: CDR1 SEHNR, CDR2 FQNEAQ (reference sequence). The CDR3 runs to 14 residues. The CDR3: CASSPRGRAFEQYF.

The chain couples TRBV25-1 to TRBJ2-2. CDR1 is MGHDK and CDR2 is SYGVNS in the germline V gene. The CDR3 spans 13 residues. The CDR3 reads CASSDDITGELFF. The complete variable domain, with remaining parts taken from reference TRBV25-1 and TRBJ2-2, reads EADIYQTPRYLVIGTGKKITLECSQTMGHDKMYWYQQDPGMELHLIHYSYGVNSTEKGDLSSESTVSRIRTEHFPLTLESARPSHTSQYLCASSDDITGELFFGEGSRLTVL.

V usage is TRBV14 and J usage is TRBJ2-7; there is no DNA to check the TCRdb D call of TRBD1. Germline V gene sequence: CDR1 SGHDN, CDR2 FVKESK. This CDR3 has 12 amino acids. The CDR3 loop is CASSLTDHEQYF.

The chain links TRBV29-1 to TRBJ2-7; TCRdb reports TRBD1, a call that lacks DNA to check it against. The CDR3 spans 12 residues. CDR1 is SQVTM, CDR2 ANQGSEA, per germline. This chain's CDR3 is CSVDGKGGGQYF.

V is TRBV6-6 and J is TRBJ2-3; TCRdb reports TRBD1, a call that lacks DNA to check it against. The V gene's germline CDR1 is MNHNY and CDR2 SVGAGI (reference sequence). The CDR3 length is 15 residues. The CDR3 here is CASSYTTGVGDTQYF.

The chain employs TRBV4-2 and TRBJ2-2; TCRdb's D gene call, TRBD2, goes unchecked for lack of DNA. In germline, CDR1 is LGHNA, CDR2 YNFKEQ. CDR3 length: 16 amino acids. The CDR3 reads CASSQRAGRRTGELFF.

This chain connects TRBV18 to TRBJ2-7; checking the TCRdb D call of TRBD1 is not possible without DNA. This CDR3 is built from 15 residues. Germline V CDR1 and CDR2: KGHSH, LQKENI. The CDR3 loop is CASSPMDRPPYEQYF.

The V gene is TRBV20-1, the J gene TRBJ2-1; the D call of TRBD1 rests on TCRdb alone, since no DNA is present to check it. Germline V gives CDR1 DFQATT, CDR2 SNEGSKA (reference sequence). The CDR3 length is 16 residues. CDR3 sequence reads: CSARDGPGQGVHGEFF.

The chain links TRBV5-5 to TRBJ2-5; TCRdb designates TRBD1, a call that cannot be tested without DNA. From germline, CDR1 is SGHKS and CDR2 YYEKEE (reference sequence). The CDR3 extends over 14 amino acids. This CDR3 is CASSHLRGWETQYF. Based on the CDR3 plus reference TRBV5-5 and TRBJ2-5, the full variable domain is DAGVTQSPTHLIKTRGQQVTLRCSPISGHKSVSWYQQVLGQGPQFIFQYYEKEERGRGNFPDRFSARQFPNYSSELNVNALLLGDSALYLCASSHLRGWETQYFGPGTRLLVL.

The V and J genes are TRBV7-2 and TRBJ2-1. CDR1 is SGHTA, CDR2 FQGNSA, per germline. The CDR3 contains 15 residues. The CDR3 sequence: CASSLEDRSYNEQFF.

The gene calls are TRBV6-5 and TRBJ1-1. This CDR3 has 14 residues. Germline lookup yields CDR1 MNHEY and CDR2 SVGAGI. CDR3 residues: CASSRGGSLTEAFF.